These T cell receptor beta chains were read from a single sample in a study of blood T cell repertoires in COVID-19. Profiled with immunoSEQ multiplex PCR; TCRdb holds only in-frame clones, not every one. The sample has tens of thousands of clones, 86% seen once. Sequences were obtained from peripheral blood. These receptors came from a man in his 70s with active COVID-19. The CDR3 runs from the conserved cysteine through the conserved F or W. The order of the fields is J gene, D gene, V gene, clone size, CDR3 protein, CDR3 DNA. The D gene is left open where the match is weak. Rows may omit the clone size; those that give it use once, few, many or a size class.

J gene: TRBJ2-2; D gene: NA; V gene: TRBV7-9; clone size: few; CDR3 protein: CASSRQDTNTGELFF; CDR3 DNA: TGTGCCAGCAGCCGACAGGACACGAACACCGGGGAGCTGTTTTTT
J gene: TRBJ1-6; D gene: NA; V gene: TRBV27; clone size: few; CDR3 protein: CASSPRGANSPLHF; CDR3 DNA: TGTGCCAGCAGCCCGCGGGGGGCCAATTCACCCCTCCACTTT
J gene: TRBJ2-1; D gene: TRBD2; V gene: TRBV9; clone size: NA; CDR3 protein: CASSPRGLAGYNEQFF; CDR3 DNA: TGTGCCAGCAGCCCACGGGGGCTAGCGGGTTACAATGAGCAGTTCTTC
J gene: TRBJ1-2; D gene: NA; V gene: TRBV3-1/TRBV3-2; clone size: few; CDR3 protein: CASSSGRDYGYTF; CDR3 DNA: TGTGCCAGCAGCTCAGGGAGGGACTATGGCTACACCTTC
J gene: TRBJ1-2; D gene: NA; V gene: TRBV30; clone size: once; CDR3 protein: CAWGRGGANYGYTF; CDR3 DNA: TGTGCCTGGGGGCGCGGGGGAGCTAACTATGGCTACACCTTC
J gene: TRBJ1-4; D gene: TRBD1; V gene: TRBV9; clone size: NA; CDR3 protein: CASSARTGLEEKLFF; CDR3 DNA: TGTGCCAGCAGCGCCCGGACAGGGTTGGAGGAAAAACTGTTTTTT
J gene: TRBJ2-1; D gene: TRBD2; V gene: TRBV5-4; clone size: NA; CDR3 protein: CASSPQRGGSGRAYNEQFF; CDR3 DNA: TGTGCCAGCAGCCCACAAAGGGGGGGTAGCGGGAGGGCCTACAATGAGCAGTTCTTC
J gene: TRBJ2-1; D gene: NA; V gene: TRBV4-1; clone size: NA; CDR3 protein: CASSQVQAVHEQFF; CDR3 DNA: TGCGCCAGCAGCCAAGTTCAGGCAGTCCATGAGCAGTTCTTC
J gene: TRBJ2-2; D gene: TRBD1; V gene: TRBV19; clone size: NA; CDR3 protein: CASSTGQGDTGELFF; CDR3 DNA: TGTGCCAGTAGTACCGGACAGGGGGACACCGGGGAGCTGTTTTTT
J gene: TRBJ1-2; D gene: NA; V gene: TRBV19; clone size: NA; CDR3 protein: CASSIAGRGLSGYTF; CDR3 DNA: TGTGCCAGTAGTATAGCGGGCAGGGGCCTCTCTGGCTACACCTTC
J gene: TRBJ2-6; D gene: NA; V gene: TRBV11-3; clone size: NA; CDR3 protein: CASSFEAAPSSGANVLTF; CDR3 DNA: TGTGCCAGCAGCTTCGAGGCCGCGCCCTCCTCTGGGGCCAACGTCCTGACTTTC
J gene: TRBJ2-7; D gene: TRBD1; V gene: TRBV27; clone size: NA; CDR3 protein: CASSLRGVQGAGQYF; CDR3 DNA: TGTGCCAGCAGTTTGAGGGGGGTGCAGGGGGCCGGGCAGTACTTC
J gene: TRBJ2-7; D gene: NA; V gene: TRBV5-5; clone size: NA; CDR3 protein: CASSPSGGRSSYEQYF; CDR3 DNA: TGTGCCAGCAGCCCCTCGGGTGGCAGAAGCTCCTACGAGCAGTACTTC
J gene: TRBJ2-1; D gene: NA; V gene: TRBV3-1/TRBV3-2; clone size: NA; CDR3 protein: CASSQALGGGSTGLEFF; CDR3 DNA: TGTGCCAGCAGCCAAGCCCTGGGGGGCGGGAGTACGGGTTTGGAGTTCTTC
J gene: TRBJ1-2; D gene: NA; V gene: TRBV7-9; clone size: NA; CDR3 protein: CASSPAGESGYTF; CDR3 DNA: TGTGCCAGCAGCCCGGCTGGAGAGAGTGGCTACACCTTC